Given below is one T cell receptor beta chain in context. For repertoire sequencing, the TCR beta CDR3 regions were amplified from RNA transcripts. The authors performed first-round RT-PCR with HTBI primers and then a second-round multiplex PCR. Each CDR3 protein gets one entry after TCRdb re-called the multiplex PCR reads with MiXCR. The data show hundreds of thousands of distinct CDR3 sequences, about 20% seen once. The germline CDR1 and CDR2 sequences are MGHRA and YSYEKL. This CDR3 has 17 residues. V shed 4 bases and J 1 base; nucleotides not matched to a gene: 9. Fresh peripheral blood (about 9 ml) yielded the PBMCs. The sample belongs to a study of Graves' ophthalmopathy and Graves' hyperthyroidism. Study overall: There was a collection of peripheral blood at initial diagnosis, before any treatment.

The clonotype was recovered from a woman between 18 and 30 years old with stable Graves' hyperthyroidism. Some clones in this sample may be carry-over from other donors' samples. The chain carries TRBV4-1 and TRBJ2-5; 10 bases fit TRBD2. The sequencing input was peripheral blood. The CDR3 DNA follows: TGCGCCAGCAGCCCCACCCCAAGCGGGGGGGCCCAAGAGACCCAGTACTTC. Amino acid sequence: CASSPTPSGGAQETQYF.